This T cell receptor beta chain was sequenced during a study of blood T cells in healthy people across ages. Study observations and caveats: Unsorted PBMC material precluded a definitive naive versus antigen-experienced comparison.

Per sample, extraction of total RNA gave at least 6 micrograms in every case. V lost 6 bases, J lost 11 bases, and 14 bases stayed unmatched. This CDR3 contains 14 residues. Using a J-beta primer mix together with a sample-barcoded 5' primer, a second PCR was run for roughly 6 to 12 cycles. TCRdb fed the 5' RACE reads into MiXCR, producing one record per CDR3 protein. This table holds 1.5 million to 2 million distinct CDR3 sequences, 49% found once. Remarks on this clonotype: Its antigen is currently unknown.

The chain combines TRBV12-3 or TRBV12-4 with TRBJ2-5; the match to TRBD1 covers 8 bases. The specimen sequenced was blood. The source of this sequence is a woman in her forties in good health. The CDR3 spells CASRTGTGPPEQYF. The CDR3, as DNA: TGTGCCAGCAGGACCGGGACAGGTCCCCCAGAGCAGTACTTC.